Each of the 23 T cell receptor beta chains below was sequenced from the same sample in a study of control samples from healthy donors and cancer patients. Using immunoSEQ multiplex PCR, the repertoire was profiled, and TCRdb retains in-frame clones only, with some absent. The data contain about 55,000 clones, approximately 95% of them singletons. The specimen was blood. These receptors were obtained from a woman in her twenties or thirties in good health.

The V gene is TRBV4-2, the J gene TRBJ2-1, with 7 bases that match TRBD2. This CDR3 is 16 amino acids long. CDR1 and CDR2 (germline): LGHNA, YNFKEQ. After removal of 1 base from V and 9 bases from J, the junction contained 12 bases not matched to a gene. CDR3 nucleotide sequence: TGTGCCAGCAGCCAAGTTTCGGGAGGAGGGCGCGGTGAGCAGTTCTTC. This encodes CASSQVSGGGRGEQFF.

This chain joins TRBV30 and TRBJ1-5, with a possible D match to TRBD1 (5 bases). The CDR3 is 13 residues long. V was clipped by 4 bases and J by 7 bases, with 14 bases between them. The germline gives CDR1 GTSNPN, CDR2 SVGIG (reference sequence). The CDR3 sequence: CAWNHQGGQPQHF. CDR3 nucleotides: TGTGCCTGGAATCATCAGGGCGGCCAGCCCCAGCATTTT.

The J gene is TRBJ2-7, the V gene TRBV5-1; D is uncertain. V was trimmed by 0 bases and J by 0 bases, leaving 13 bases between them. This CDR3 region has 16 residues. CDR1 SGHRS and CDR2 YFSETQ come from the germline V gene. CDR3 nucleotides: TGCGCCAGCAGCTTGGACCACATCGACAACTCCTACGAGCAGTACTTC. Its protein is CASSLDHIDNSYEQYF.

The chain has TRBV19 and TRBJ1-5; D call uncertain. This CDR3 has 14 amino acids. V was trimmed by 10 bases and J by 0 bases, leaving 13 bases between them. The germline V gene has CDR1 LNHDA and CDR2 SQIVND (reference sequence). The CDR3 sequence: CATVDNYSNQPQHF. The CDR3 nucleotides are TGTGCCACCGTCGACAATTATAGCAATCAGCCCCAGCATTTT.

The J gene is TRBJ1-2, the V gene TRBV7-2; tentatively, D is TRBD1 (6 bases). Germline CDR1 reads SGHTA; CDR2 reads FQGNSA. Trimming pared 5 bases from V and 7 bases from J, leaving 20 bases between. This CDR3 region has 15 residues. CDR3 nucleotides: TGTGCCAGCAGCCCTCAACAGGGCCTCTATGGTGGCTACACCTTC. Translation: CASSPQQGLYGGYTF.

The chain recombines TRBV19 with TRBJ2-1, with 7 bases fitting TRBD2. The V gene end was trimmed by 0 bases and the J gene end by 4 bases; junction bases not matched to a gene: 6. This CDR3 spans 16 amino acids. Germline lookup yields CDR1 LNHDA and CDR2 SQIVND (reference sequence). The CDR3 protein is CASSIDLRGRYNEQFF. The CDR3 DNA is TGTGCCAGTAGTATAGATTTGCGGGGGAGATACAATGAGCAGTTCTTC.

The rearrangement joins TRBV5-1 to TRBJ2-1; possibly TRBD1 or TRBD2 for D (5 bases each). Germline-derived CDR1 and CDR2 are SGHRS and YFSETQ. CDR3 length: 14 amino acids. With 4 bases removed from V and 0 bases from J, the gap between germline ends came to 8 bases. The CDR3 sequence is CASSPGLSYNEQFF. Here the CDR3 DNA reads TGCGCCAGCAGCCCGGGGCTCTCCTACAATGAGCAGTTCTTC.

V is TRBV6-6 and J is TRBJ1-5; tentatively, D is TRBD1 (6 bases). Trimming removed 2 bases at V and 1 base at J, with 9 bases between. Germline V gene data show CDR1 as MNHNY and CDR2 as SVGAGI (reference sequence). This CDR3 is 15 amino acids long. CDR3 coding DNA: TGTGCCAGCAGTTACACGGGGGGCAGCAATCAGCCCCAGCATTTT. Protein: CASSYTGGSNQPQHF.

This clone was seen once. The chain couples TRBV6-2 or TRBV6-3 to TRBJ1-2, with TRBD1 matching over 7 bases. V dropped 6 bases and J dropped 4; count of bases not matched to a gene: 2. This CDR3 spans 12 amino acids. CDR1 is MNHEY and CDR2 is SVGEGT in the germline V gene. The CDR3 DNA reads as TGTGCCAGCAGCCGGGACAGCTATGGCTACACCTTC. Translating gives CASSRDSYGYTF.

This chain links TRBV5-4 with TRBJ2-7, with D unresolved. The CDR3 sequence is 12 residues long. Trimming cost V 4 bases and J 5 bases, with 10 bases left between them. Germline lookup yields CDR1 SGHNT and CDR2 YYREEE (reference sequence). CDR3 sequence (DNA): TGTGCCAGCAGCAGGAGCCCCCACGAGCAGTACTTC. Protein: CASSRSPHEQYF.

The chain joins TRBV5-1 to TRBJ2-3; TRBD2 matches at 14 bases. Per germline, CDR1 SGHRS and CDR2 YFSETQ. The CDR3 is made up of 17 amino acids. The junction had 8 bases not matched to a gene; V was cut back by 3 bases and J by 5 bases. The CDR3 DNA is TGCGCCAGCAGCTCTGAGACTAGCGGGAGGGCCGGAGATACGCAGTATTTT. Its protein is CASSSETSGRAGDTQYF.

The chain links TRBV19 to TRBJ2-2; 11 nucleotides match TRBD2. The CDR3 sequence is 16 residues long. From germline, CDR1 is LNHDA and CDR2 SQIVND (reference sequence). V lost 5 bases and J lost 6; bases outside the gene matches: 8. The CDR3 DNA is TGTGCCAGTAGTGCGGTGGTAGCGGGAGGGCCCGGGGAGCTGTTTTTT. As protein: CASSAVVAGGPGELFF.

V and J are TRBV19 and TRBJ2-5, with 7 nucleotides matching TRBD1. The CDR3 consists of 16 residues. J lost 7 bases, V lost 4 bases, and 15 bases had no gene match. The germline V gene encodes CDR1 LNHDA and CDR2 SQIVND (reference sequence). CDR3 amino acids: CASSKQGTADLGTQYF. The CDR3 nucleotides are TGTGCCAGTAGTAAACAGGGGACAGCTGACCTGGGGACCCAGTACTTC.

The chain recombines TRBV27 with TRBJ1-2, with D uncertain. The germline V gene has CDR1 MNHEY and CDR2 SMNVEV (reference sequence). The V end lost 6 bases, the J end lost 4 bases, and 18 bases lay between the germline ends. This CDR3 contains 15 residues. The CDR3 sequence is CASSPGTSIIYGYTF. Here the CDR3 DNA reads TGTGCCAGCAGCCCGGGAACCTCAATCATCTATGGCTACACCTTC.

The chain couples TRBV6-2 or TRBV6-3 to TRBJ2-1; 8 positions agree with TRBD1. V was pared by 0 bases and J by 6 bases, with 4 bases of the junction left unmatched. Germline CDR1 MNHEY, CDR2 SVGEGT. The CDR3 is made up of 15 amino acids. In DNA form, the CDR3 reads TGTGCCAGCAGTTACTCGAGTACAGGGGGCAATGAGCAGTTCTTC. As protein: CASSYSSTGGNEQFF.

This clone was observed a single time. The gene calls are TRBV24-1 and TRBJ1-5; D unclear. This CDR3 contains 12 residues. Trimming cost V 4 bases and J 7 bases, with 7 bases left between them. Germline values: CDR1 KGHDR, CDR2 SFDVKD. The DNA of the CDR3 is TGTGCCACCAGTGAGGTAGGGCAGCCCCAGCATTTT. It specifies CATSEVGQPQHF.

CDR3 sequence: CASSFHSNIDSNQPQHF. CDR3 DNA sequence: TGTGCCAGCAGTTTCCACTCTAACATTGATAGCAATCAGCCCCAGCATTTT. The V and J genes are TRBV28 and TRBJ1-5; D not certain. The CDR3 runs to 17 residues. The germline gives CDR1 MDHEN, CDR2 SYDVKM. Deletions cut 3 bases from V and 0 bases from J, with 15 bases between.

The CDR3: CASSEGAAASTDTQYF. The CDR3 DNA reads TGTGCCAGCAGTGAAGGAGCAGCCGCTAGCACAGATACGCAGTATTTT. V and J are TRBV2 and TRBJ2-3; D not certain. V lost 1 base and J lost 0, with 11 bases in between. CDR3 length: 16 amino acids. CDR1 is SNHLY, CDR2 FYNNEI, per germline.

The rearrangement joins TRBV30 to TRBJ2-6, with D unresolved. Trimming removed 4 bases from V and 4 bases from J, with 14 bases in between. This CDR3 has 15 amino acids. The V gene's germline CDR1 is GTSNPN and CDR2 SVGIG (reference sequence). The CDR3 loop is CAWKFGPSGANVLTF. In DNA form, the CDR3 reads TGTGCCTGGAAGTTCGGACCCTCGGGGGCCAACGTCCTGACTTTC.

This clone was recorded only once. This chain uses TRBV6-1 with TRBJ1-5; no firm D call. The V end was cut by 3 bases, the J end by 0 bases, with 6 bases between. The CDR3 extends over 14 amino acids. The germline CDR1 and CDR2 sequences are MNHNS and SASEGT. CDR3 sequence: CASSERNSNQPQHF. The CDR3, as DNA: TGTGCCAGCAGTGAGAGAAATAGCAATCAGCCCCAGCATTTT.

This chain joins TRBV5-1 and TRBJ2-1; TRBD2 might be the D (5 bases). The ends were cut back, 0 bases at V and 0 bases at J, with 7 bases in the middle. The length of the CDR3 is 15 residues. Germline CDR1 is SGHRS and CDR2 is YFSETQ. CDR3: CASSLAGSSYNEQFF. DNA for the CDR3: TGCGCCAGCAGCTTGGCGGGAAGCTCCTACAATGAGCAGTTCTTC.

The V and J genes are TRBV28 and TRBJ2-3; 7 bases fit TRBD2. The V gene end was trimmed by 11 bases and the J gene end by 6 bases; junction bases not matched to a gene: 14. The CDR3 totals 14 residues. Germline assignment: CDR1 MDHEN and CDR2 SYDVKM. The CDR3 region has the DNA TGTGCCGGTCGTAGGGCGGGAGTAGGGGATACGCAGTATTTT. Translation: CAGRRAGVGDTQYF.

The chain has TRBV20-1 and TRBJ2-6, with TRBD2 matching over 9 bases. The germline CDR1 and CDR2 sequences are DFQATT and SNEGSKA (reference sequence). V was clipped by 3 bases and J by 1 base; unmatched bases: 4. The CDR3 loop spans 16 amino acids. This CDR3 reads CSASSSGRSGANVLTF. In DNA, the CDR3 is TGCAGTGCTAGTAGCAGCGGGAGGTCTGGGGCCAACGTCCTGACTTTC.